Following are 9 T cell receptor beta chains from one sample sequenced in a study of metastatic and nonmetastatic thyroid tumors. TCRdb re-clonotyped the PCR reads through MiXCR. The data contain about 11,000 clones, roughly 28% of them singletons. Prior to thyroid surgery, none of the patients had received any treatment. Sequencing used tumor tissue. The receptors were gathered from a female donor with papillary thyroid cancer or a benign thyroid nodule (not recorded which). Some clones in this sample may be carry-over from other donors' samples.

A few counts support this clone. The chain joins TRBV2 to TRBJ2-1; 10 bases line up with TRBD2. Germline lookup yields CDR1 SNHLY and CDR2 FYNNEI. After removal of 5 bases from V and 2 bases from J, the junction contained 6 bases not matched to a gene. The CDR3 is made up of 16 amino acids. The CDR3 sequence: CASSSTSGSPYNEQFF. In nucleotides, the CDR3 is TGTGCCAGCAGTTCGACTAGCGGGTCCCCCTACAATGAGCAGTTCTTC.

V is TRBV11-2 and J is TRBJ2-7; D is possibly TRBD2 (6 bases). Deletions cut 5 bases from V and 4 bases from J, with 24 bases between. The CDR3 length is 17 residues. Germline-derived CDR1 and CDR2 are SGHAT and FQNNGV. The CDR3, as DNA: TGTGCCAGCAGCCGAAACCCCGGGACTCAGTCAACTTACGAGCAGTACTTC. Protein: CASSRNPGTQSTYEQYF.

This chain connects TRBV11-1 to TRBJ2-3; the D call may be TRBD1 or TRBD2 (5 bases each). CDR1 and CDR2 from the germline V gene are SGHAT and FQDESV (reference sequence). CDR3 length: 18 residues. Between the trimmed V and J ends, which lost 7 bases and 2 bases, there was a span of 25 bases. The CDR3 sequence: CASTPLGAEGPPTDTQYF. The CDR3 nucleotides are TGTGCCAGCACCCCCCTCGGGGCAGAGGGGCCCCCCACAGATACGCAGTATTTT.

This clone ranks as medium-sized (0.01 to 0.1%). The V gene is TRBV12-5, the J gene TRBJ1-5; TRBD1 matches at 10 bases. CDR1 and CDR2 (germline): LGHNT, FRNRAP. V lost 0 bases and J lost 5; bases outside the gene matches: 4. The CDR3 covers 16 residues. CDR3 DNA: TGTGCTAGTGGTTTGGTTGAGGGGACAGGGGATCAGCCCCAGCATTTT. Amino acid sequence: CASGLVEGTGDQPQHF.

By its share, this clone is medium-sized (0.01 to 0.1%). The chain recombines TRBV6-1 with TRBJ1-4; weak D call: TRBD1 (5 bases). V lost 6 bases, J lost 5 bases, and 13 bases lay in between. The CDR3 contains 14 residues. Germline V gene data show CDR1 as MNHNS and CDR2 as SASEGT. CDR3 region: CASREPGTNEKLFF. CDR3 sequence (DNA): TGTGCCAGCAGGGAACCCGGGACGAATGAAAAACTGTTTTTT.

This clone was picked up a small number of times. This rearrangement joins TRBV6-1 to TRBJ1-2; D is possibly TRBD1 (5 bases). Germline V CDR1 and CDR2: MNHNS, SASEGT. There are 16 residues in the CDR3. V gave up 2 bases and J gave up 10 bases, with 23 bases separating them. CDR3 bases: TGTGCCAGCAGTGAAACAGAGGCCCAAATTTCCGGGGCCTACACCTTC. Its protein product is CASSETEAQISGAYTF.

The CDR3 sequence is CASNNRAVHEQFF. The DNA of the CDR3 is TGTGCCAGCAACAATAGAGCCGTCCATGAGCAGTTCTTC. The chain recombines TRBV12-3 or TRBV12-4 with TRBJ2-1; D is unclear. The CDR3 runs 13 residues. V was trimmed by 7 bases and J by 8 bases, leaving 15 bases between them.

This clone was detected a few times. The CDR3 bases are TGTGCCAGTAGTATGGGACAGGGGGCAGATACGCAGTATTTT. It encodes CASSMGQGADTQYF. This sequence joins TRBV19 and TRBJ2-3; 11 bases agree with TRBD1. The CDR3 covers 14 residues. The germline gives CDR1 LNHDA, CDR2 SQIVND (reference sequence). The trim removed 3 bases at V and 4 bases at J, leaving 0 bases unmatched.

The CDR3 sequence: CASSRGGASGKQETQYF. The CDR3, as DNA: TGTGCCAGCAGCCGGGGAGGGGCTAGCGGGAAGCAAGAGACCCAGTACTTC. This chain uses TRBV5-5 with TRBJ2-5; the match to TRBD2 covers 9 bases. The ends lost 4 bases at V and 2 bases at J; junction bases unmatched: 12. Germline V gives CDR1 SGHKS, CDR2 YYEKEE (reference sequence). The CDR3 runs to 17 residues.